Reported below is one TCR beta chain. This sample was taken from a study of T cell changes during pregnancy in multiple sclerosis. With 2 bases removed from V and 4 bases from J, the gap between germline ends came to 17 bases. The CDR3 has 17 amino acids. Measured with immunoSEQ multiplex PCR; TCRdb has only the in-frame clones, and not every one. Here the sample spans about 76,000 clones, about 92% being singletons. The V and J genes are TRBV6-7 and TRBJ1-4; D gene unclear. TRBV6-7 is flagged as an ORF with uncertain function. Sample: peripheral blood, taken in the second trimester of pregnancy. The source is a female donor with multiple sclerosis, enrolled in a pregnancy study. Here the CDR3 reads CASSYVRDGRLNEKLFF. As DNA, the CDR3 is TGTGCCAGCAGTTACGTTAGGGATGGGAGGCTTAATGAAAAACTGTTTTTT.